A selection of T cell receptor beta chains follows, all from one sample in a study of breast tumors, draining lymph nodes, adjacent tissues. Using its own MiXCR run on the multiplex PCR reads, TCRdb lists one record per CDR3 protein. This repertoire shows approximately 120,000 distinct CDR3 sequences, 21% found once; its top ten account for over 2%. The sequenced material came from axillary lymph node tissue. The receptors here all came from a female donor with breast cancer. Some clones in this sample may be carry-over from other donors' samples. CDR3s include the opening cysteine and the closing phenylalanine or tryptophan. A D gene is named only where the DNA matches it firmly. Clone size is stated in some rows and not others, as once, few, many or a class when expanded.

j_call d_call v_call clone_size cdr3_aa cdr3_nt
TRBJ2-1 TRBD2 TRBV18 once CASSTQTSGRDEQFF TGTGCCAGCTCAACTCAGACTAGCGGGAGAGATGAGCAGTTCTTC
TRBJ2-1 NA TRBV20-1 many CSAAPSASYNEQFF TGCAGTGCTGCCCCTAGCGCATCCTACAATGAGCAGTTCTTC
TRBJ2-3 NA TRBV6-1 NA CASSEALSMFRRDTQYF TGTGCCAGCAGTGAAGCGCTTTCTATGTTCCGTCGAGATACGCAGTATTTT
TRBJ2-7 TRBD1 TRBV13 many CASSLGTGSYDEQYF TGTGCCAGCAGCTTAGGGACAGGGTCTTACGACGAGCAGTACTTC
TRBJ1-5 NA TRBV4-2 NA CASSHYLDRGDQPQHF TGTGCCAGCAGCCACTATCTGGACAGAGGGGATCAGCCCCAGCATTTT
TRBJ2-7 TRBD1 TRBV11-2 few CASSRDRATYEQYF TGTGCCAGCAGCCGAGACAGGGCGACCTACGAGCAGTACTTC
TRBJ2-6 TRBD2 TRBV7-6 many CASSLGPWVAGTGANVLTF TGTGCCAGCAGCTTAGGGCCGTGGGTAGCGGGAACTGGGGCCAACGTCCTGACTTTC
TRBJ2-2 NA TRBV30 many CAWRGGSGTGELFF TGTGCCTGGAGAGGAGGGAGCGGCACCGGGGAGCTGTTTTTT
TRBJ2-1 TRBD2 TRBV20-1 many CSARPGTSAAGWQFF TGCAGTGCTAGACCCGGGACTAGCGCGGCTGGATGGCAGTTCTTC
TRBJ2-7 TRBD1 TRBV19 many CASRSRQGQTYEQYF TGTGCCAGTAGATCCCGACAGGGCCAGACCTACGAGCAGTACTTC
TRBJ1-4 NA TRBV5-6 many CASSLGRGNEKLFF TGTGCCAGCAGCTTGGGCAGAGGGAATGAAAAACTGTTTTTT
TRBJ2-5 TRBD2 TRBV27 few CASSLSIGLAGQETQYF TGTGCCAGCAGTTTATCAATCGGACTAGCGGGACAAGAGACCCAGTACTTC
TRBJ2-7 NA TRBV20-1 many CSARVAGTYEQYF TGCAGTGCTAGAGTGGCAGGGACCTACGAGCAGTACTTC
TRBJ1-2 NA TRBV25-1 few CASRGQNYGYTF TGTGCCAGCAGAGGGCAGAACTATGGCTACACCTTC
TRBJ2-7 NA TRBV14 many CASSQDRDYEQYF TGTGCCAGCAGCCAGGACCGTGACTACGAGCAGTACTTC
TRBJ1-2 NA TRBV20-1 many CSASMPSGYTF TGCAGTGCTAGCATGCCCTCGGGCTACACCTTC
TRBJ1-4 TRBD1 TRBV12-3/TRBV12-4 many CASSSGQGSEKLFF TGTGCCAGCAGTTCCGGACAGGGAAGTGAAAAACTGTTTTTT
TRBJ1-5 NA TRBV28 few CASSSELSDSWDAPIQPQHF TGTGCCAGCAGTTCCGAACTATCTGACAGTTGGGACGCCCCAATTCAGCCCCAGCATTTT
TRBJ2-5 NA TRBV28 few CASSGGRHQETQYF TGTGCCAGCAGTGGGGGGCGACACCAAGAGACCCAGTACTTC
TRBJ1-2 NA TRBV7-9 NA CASSLVTYGYTF TGTGCCAGCAGCTTAGTTACTTATGGCTACACCTTC
TRBJ2-2 NA TRBV7-2 many CASSLVDTGELFF TGTGCCAGCAGCTTAGTAGACACCGGGGAGCTGTTTTTT
TRBJ1-2 NA TRBV3-1 few CASSLRILNYGYTF TGTGCCAGCAGCCTTAGAATCTTAAACTATGGCTACACCTTC
TRBJ1-5 NA TRBV6-6 many CASSTENNQPQHF TGTGCCAGCAGTACAGAGAATAATCAGCCCCAGCATTTT
TRBJ2-1 NA TRBV2 many CASSSSALSSYNEQFF TGTGCCAGCAGCTCTAGCGCGTTAAGCTCCTACAATGAGCAGTTCTTC
TRBJ2-5 NA TRBV19 many CASSIAGAGGETQYF TGTGCCAGTAGTATAGCAGGTGCCGGGGGAGAGACCCAGTACTTC
TRBJ2-7 NA TRBV5-1 many CASSYRWGPYEQYF TGCGCCAGCAGTTACAGGTGGGGCCCCTACGAGCAGTACTTC
TRBJ2-7 TRBD1 TRBV10-3 many CAISEARQGSSYEQYF TGTGCCATCAGTGAGGCTCGACAGGGGTCCTCCTACGAGCAGTACTTC
TRBJ2-1 NA TRBV20-1 many CSARDNEQFF TGCAGTGCTAGAGACAATGAGCAGTTCTTC
TRBJ2-5 TRBD2 TRBV5-5 many CASSLGLAGVPLQETQYF TGTGCCAGCAGCTTGGGGCTAGCGGGAGTCCCTTTACAAGAGACCCAGTACTTC
TRBJ1-2 TRBD1 TRBV2 many CASSDVGTDYGYTF TGTGCCAGCAGTGATGTGGGGACAGATTATGGCTACACCTTC
TRBJ2-5 NA TRBV19 many CASSERETQYF TGTGCCAGTAGCGAGAGAGAGACCCAGTACTTC
TRBJ2-7 NA TRBV11-3 many CASARGAEWEQYF TGTGCCAGCGCTCGGGGGGCCGAATGGGAGCAGTACTTC
TRBJ1-1 NA TRBV2 NA CASSAEGVSEAFF TGTGCCAGCAGTGCCGAGGGAGTATCTGAAGCTTTCTTT
TRBJ2-7 NA TRBV2 many CASRVGGIYEQYF TGTGCCAGCAGAGTCGGAGGGATCTACGAGCAGTACTTC
TRBJ2-3 NA TRBV27 many CASSSDRYTDTQYF TGTGCCAGCAGTTCAGACAGGTACACAGATACGCAGTATTTT
TRBJ2-7 NA TRBV7-9 many CASSPAGYEQYF TGTGCCAGCAGCCCCGCGGGATACGAGCAGTACTTC
TRBJ1-2 TRBD1 TRBV27 many CASSKTGGGGYTF TGTGCCAGCAGTAAAACAGGGGGAGGTGGCTACACCTTC
TRBJ2-2 NA TRBV13 many CASSIRTDLNTGELFF TGTGCCAGCAGCATAAGGACAGACCTCAACACCGGGGAGCTGTTTTTT
TRBJ1-6 TRBD1 TRBV2 many CASHRDREPAYNSPLHF TGTGCCAGCCACCGGGACAGGGAGCCTGCCTATAATTCACCCCTCCACTTT
TRBJ1-3 NA TRBV6-5 many CASSYGGVGNTIYF TGTGCCAGCAGTTACGGTGGCGTTGGAAACACCATATATTTT
TRBJ2-1 NA TRBV4-2 many CASSQDLRSDEQFF TGTGCCAGCAGCCAAGATTTGAGGAGTGATGAGCAGTTCTTC
TRBJ2-2 TRBD2 TRBV27 many CASGIRGGLAGQPNTGELFF TGTGCCAGCGGGATCCGGGGAGGACTAGCGGGACAACCGAACACCGGGGAGCTGTTTTTT
TRBJ2-5 TRBD2 TRBV5-1 many CASSLELAGGIETQYF TGCGCCAGCAGCTTGGAACTAGCGGGAGGTATAGAGACCCAGTACTTC
TRBJ2-7 NA TRBV5-1 many CASRRSVNYEQYF TGCGCCAGCAGGCGCAGTGTAAATTACGAGCAGTACTTC
TRBJ2-5 NA TRBV28 few CASSPPVVGETQYF TGTGCCAGCAGTCCCCCCGTGGTAGGGGAGACCCAGTACTTC